The T cell receptor beta chain described here comes from a study of T cell changes during pregnancy in multiple sclerosis. Using immunoSEQ multiplex PCR, the repertoire was profiled, and TCRdb retains in-frame clones only, with some absent. The sample lists about 87,000 clones; approximately 92% were seen once. This clone turned up a few times. At one boundary the junction diverges from the germline segment, which might be a read error. CDR1 and CDR2 from the germline V gene are SSHAT and FNYEAQ (reference sequence). CDR3 length: 15 residues. The sequence was obtained from a female donor in good health, enrolled as a control in a pregnancy study. Source: peripheral blood, taken in the third trimester of pregnancy. The chain uses TRBV7-7 and TRBJ2-7, with unresolved D. CDR3 nucleotide sequence: TGTGCTAGCAGCGCCCGGCTGGGCAGCTCCTACGAGCAGTACTTC. It translates to CASSARLGSSYEQYF.